Listed below are T cell receptor beta chains from one sample, sequenced in a study of CD8 T cells in ankylosing spondylitis. TCRdb processed the 5' RACE reads anew with MiXCR; each CDR3 protein has one entry. The repertoire consists of 50,000 to 70,000 distinct CDR3 sequences, with approximately 6% occurring once and the leading ten covering about 5%. Sequencing was done on a sample of synovial fluid, either unsorted or a sorted T cell fraction (not recorded which). The receptors come from a male donor with ankylosing spondylitis. Each CDR3 is given with its conserved first and last residue. Fields, in order: V gene, clone size, D gene, J gene, CDR3 protein, CDR3 DNA. A D gene is named only where the DNA matches it firmly. For some rows the clone size is stated as once, few or many, or as a class when expanded; others skip it.

v_gene: TRBV29-1; abundance: many; d_gene: NA; j_gene: TRBJ1-4; CDR3aa: CSVEAWGQGRVKLFF; CDR3nt: TGCAGCGTTGAGGCGTGGGGGCAGGGGAGAGTGAAACTGTTTTTT
v_gene: TRBV20-1; abundance: medium-sized; d_gene: TRBD2; j_gene: TRBJ2-5; CDR3aa: CSASDLGGSPETQYF; CDR3nt: TGCAGTGCTAGTGACCTTGGCGGGAGCCCAGAGACCCAGTACTTC
v_gene: TRBV12-3/TRBV12-4; abundance: many; d_gene: TRBD1; j_gene: TRBJ1-4; CDR3aa: CASSFRIGTGGREKLFF; CDR3nt: TGTGCCAGCAGTTTCCGGATAGGGACAGGGGGACGGGAAAAACTGTTTTTT
v_gene: TRBV19; abundance: NA; d_gene: TRBD1; j_gene: TRBJ1-1; CDR3aa: CASSPVTGDANTEAFF; CDR3nt: TGTGCCAGTAGCCCCGTAACAGGGGACGCTAACACTGAAGCTTTCTTT
v_gene: TRBV19; abundance: NA; d_gene: NA; j_gene: TRBJ1-5; CDR3aa: CASSSRTVNQPQHF; CDR3nt: TGTGCCAGTAGTTCCAGGACAGTCAATCAGCCCCAGCATTTT
v_gene: TRBV5-5; abundance: few; d_gene: NA; j_gene: TRBJ1-2; CDR3aa: CASSREPQGHGYTF; CDR3nt: TGTGCCAGCAGCCGGGAACCCCAGGGGCATGGCTACACCTTC
v_gene: TRBV6-2/TRBV6-3; abundance: NA; d_gene: TRBD2; j_gene: TRBJ2-7; CDR3aa: CASSSPNSGLAGVVYEQYF; CDR3nt: TGTGCCAGCAGTTCCCCCAACTCGGGACTAGCGGGAGTCGTCTACGAGCAGTACTTC
v_gene: TRBV12-3/TRBV12-4; abundance: many; d_gene: NA; j_gene: TRBJ2-1; CDR3aa: CASSLSQGSLNEQFF; CDR3nt: TGTGCCAGCAGTTTAAGCCAGGGGTCTCTAAATGAGCAGTTCTTC
v_gene: TRBV7-9; abundance: NA; d_gene: TRBD1; j_gene: TRBJ2-2; CDR3aa: CASSFGTGNTGELFF; CDR3nt: TGTGCCAGCAGCTTCGGGACAGGGAACACCGGGGAGCTGTTTTTT
v_gene: TRBV11-3; abundance: many; d_gene: TRBD2; j_gene: TRBJ2-7; CDR3aa: CASSLGLADSYEQYF; CDR3nt: TGTGCCAGCAGCTTGGGACTAGCGGACTCCTACGAGCAGTACTTC
v_gene: TRBV2; abundance: NA; d_gene: NA; j_gene: TRBJ2-3; CDR3aa: CASSDVGHTDTQYF; CDR3nt: TGTGCCAGCAGTGACGTTGGTCACACAGATACGCAGTATTTT
v_gene: TRBV29-1; abundance: few; d_gene: NA; j_gene: TRBJ2-1; CDR3aa: CSVPSNEQFF; CDR3nt: TGCAGCGTGCCTAGTAATGAGCAGTTCTTC
v_gene: TRBV28; abundance: NA; d_gene: NA; j_gene: TRBJ2-7; CDR3aa: CASSSPIVNYEQYF; CDR3nt: TGTGCCAGCAGTTCCCCAATTGTTAACTACGAGCAGTACTTC
v_gene: TRBV10-3; abundance: NA; d_gene: NA; j_gene: TRBJ2-5; CDR3aa: CAISGPGVDQTTQYF; CDR3nt: TGTGCCATCAGTGGACCTGGCGTAGATCAAACGACCCAGTACTTC
v_gene: TRBV7-2; abundance: few; d_gene: NA; j_gene: TRBJ1-6; CDR3aa: CASSGRGEPLHF; CDR3nt: TGTGCCAGCAGCGGTAGGGGAGAACCCCTCCACTTT
v_gene: TRBV11-2; abundance: few; d_gene: TRBD1; j_gene: TRBJ2-1; CDR3aa: CASSPGRTDRGPYNEQFF; CDR3nt: TGTGCCAGCAGCCCCGGGCGGACAGACAGGGGCCCTTACAATGAGCAGTTCTTC
v_gene: TRBV20-1; abundance: many; d_gene: NA; j_gene: TRBJ2-7; CDR3aa: CSAREAPRGFGEQYF; CDR3nt: TGCAGTGCTAGAGAGGCCCCTAGGGGTTTTGGTGAGCAGTACTTC
v_gene: TRBV19; abundance: few; d_gene: NA; j_gene: TRBJ1-2; CDR3aa: CASSSPAVHYGYTF; CDR3nt: TGTGCCAGTAGTTCCCCCGCGGTGCACTATGGCTACACCTTC
v_gene: TRBV7-8; abundance: many; d_gene: NA; j_gene: TRBJ2-3; CDR3aa: CASSRVGSGTDTQYF; CDR3nt: TGTGCCAGCAGCCGAGTAGGCTCGGGGACAGATACGCAGTATTTT
v_gene: TRBV2; abundance: NA; d_gene: NA; j_gene: TRBJ1-2; CDR3aa: CASSQGDYGYTF; CDR3nt: TGTGCCAGCAGTCAAGGGGACTATGGCTACACCTTC
v_gene: TRBV28; abundance: NA; d_gene: TRBD1; j_gene: TRBJ1-1; CDR3aa: CASSITGTGGTEAFF; CDR3nt: TGTGCCAGCAGTATCACCGGGACAGGAGGCACTGAAGCTTTCTTT
v_gene: TRBV6-1; abundance: few; d_gene: TRBD2; j_gene: TRBJ2-3; CDR3aa: CALGRAGSGSTQYF; CDR3nt: TGTGCCCTTGGCAGGGCTGGTAGCGGGAGTACGCAGTATTTT
v_gene: TRBV7-3; abundance: many; d_gene: NA; j_gene: TRBJ1-1; CDR3aa: CASSQQRGTEAFF; CDR3nt: TGTGCCAGCAGCCAACAGAGGGGGACTGAAGCTTTCTTT
v_gene: TRBV12-3/TRBV12-4; abundance: many; d_gene: TRBD2; j_gene: TRBJ2-1; CDR3aa: CASTLGLAGYNEQFF; CDR3nt: TGTGCCAGCACTCTAGGACTAGCGGGATACAATGAGCAGTTCTTC